The 12 T cell receptor beta chains given below trace back to one sample, sequenced in a study of post-analysis software for immune sequencing data. Each TCR beta cDNA library carried unique molecular identifiers. TCRdb redid the calling of the PCR reads with MiXCR, one entry per CDR3 protein. The table includes just over 250,000 distinct CDR3 sequences, 36% detected once. Whole-study findings and limits: About five TRBV segments appeared more often in patients than in controls, and TRBV5-6, TRBV5-1 and TRBV20-1 were among these.

The antigens of these receptors remain unknown. Sequenced input: blood. The source of these receptors is a girl aged 5 to 17 with multiple sclerosis.

Notes on this clonotype: This may be a read error, as it is one base from a much larger clone. The chain combines TRBV14 with TRBJ2-7; D ambiguous. The CDR3 consists of 15 residues. Germline CDR1 is SGHDN and CDR2 is FVKESK. This CDR3 is CANSQGNSPSYEQYF. The CDR3 coding sequence is TGTGCCAACAGCCAAGGAAATAGCCCGTCCTACGAGCAGTACTTC.

The rearrangement uses TRBV7-9 and TRBJ2-5, with D possibly called TRBD1 or TRBD2 (5 bases each). The CDR3 consists of 17 residues. Looked up from germline, CDR1 is SEHNR and CDR2 is FQNEAQ (reference sequence). Trimming removed 4 bases at V and 4 bases at J, with 22 bases between. The CDR3 protein is CASSSEPGRIGRETQYF. CDR3 nucleotides: TGTGCCAGCAGCTCAGAGCCGGGGCGGATAGGCCGAGAGACCCAGTACTTC.

Comment on this clonotype: A much bigger clone sits one base away, suggesting this may be a read error. This rearrangement joins TRBV20-1 to TRBJ2-3, with D perhaps TRBD1 or TRBD2 (6 bases each). Trimming left V 5 bases short and J 9 bases short, with 18 bases between. CDR3 length: 13 amino acids. Germline V gene data show CDR1 as DFQATT and CDR2 as SNEGSKA (reference sequence). The CDR3 DNA reads TGCAGTGCTTTCGGGGGCCCATGTAAGACGCAGTATTTT. Amino acids: CSAFGGPCKTQYF.

This clonotype was seen repeatedly, ten times or more. J is TRBJ2-3 and V is TRBV5-4; tentative D call: TRBD2 (5 bases). V was cut by 7 bases and J by 2 bases, with 14 bases left in between. Germline CDR1 reads SGHNT; CDR2 reads YYREEE (reference sequence). The CDR3 extends over 14 amino acids. The CDR3, as DNA: TGTGCCAGCGCGGGTGATGCGGACACAGATACGCAGTATTTT. It encodes CASAGDADTDTQYF.

This clonotype appeared many times. This sequence joins TRBV20-1 and TRBJ1-2, with 7 positions matching TRBD1. Looked up from germline, CDR1 is DFQATT and CDR2 is SNEGSKA (reference sequence). The CDR3 is made up of 15 amino acids. V lost 0 bases and J lost 4; bases outside the gene matches: 8. CDR3 sequence (DNA): TGCAGTGCTAGAGATTGGAGGGACAGCTCCTATGGCTACACCTTC. The encoded protein is CSARDWRDSSYGYTF.

Turning to this clonotype: This may be a read error: a much more frequent sequence differs by one nucleotide. This chain links TRBV20-1 with TRBJ1-2; D is undetermined. Germline V gene lookup returns CDR1 DFQATT and CDR2 SNEGSKA (reference sequence). The CDR3 length is 14 residues. CDR3 region: CSARPHSAAYGHTF. The CDR3 DNA reads TGCAGTGCTAGGCCGCACTCCGCGGCCTATGGCCACACCTTC.

This clonotype was seen at least ten times. The chain carries TRBV20-1 and TRBJ2-5, with 8 bases identical to TRBD2. Germline V gene data show CDR1 as DFQATT and CDR2 as SNEGSKA (reference sequence). V dropped 3 bases and J dropped 5; count of bases not matched to a gene: 5. There are 13 residues in the CDR3. The CDR3 DNA follows: TGCAGTGCTAGGAGCGGGGGAGTGGAGACCCAGTACTTC. It is translated as CSARSGGVETQYF.

V usage is TRBV5-1 and J usage is TRBJ2-3; D perhaps matches TRBD1 (6 bases). The CDR3 runs to 14 residues. Germline V gives CDR1 SGHRS, CDR2 YFSETQ. V dropped 4 bases and J dropped 2 bases, with 11 bases sitting between them. CDR3 in DNA: TGCGCCAGCAGCCGTGGGGACAACACAGATACGCAGTATTTT. Translated, it gives CASSRGDNTDTQYF.

The table lists this clonotype with many counts. J is TRBJ2-7 and V is TRBV6-1; D is unresolved. This CDR3 is 13 amino acids long. The germline V gene encodes CDR1 MNHNS and CDR2 SASEGT. The ends were cut back, 4 bases at V and 0 bases at J, with 7 bases in the middle. This chain's CDR3 is CASSVPGSYEQYF. CDR3 nucleotide sequence: TGTGCCAGCAGTGTCCCGGGCTCCTACGAGCAGTACTTC.

This clonotype was counted between two and nine times. Just one base apart from a much larger clone, this may be a read error. The rearrangement uses TRBV6-4 and TRBJ2-3; D is perhaps TRBD2 (6 bases). Germline CDR1 is MRHNA and CDR2 is SNTAGT. V shed 6 bases and J shed 4 bases, with 11 bases lying between them. The CDR3 has 13 residues. CDR3 nucleotides: TGTGCCAGCAGGGACGGGAGCGCAGATACGCAGTATTTT. Its translation: CASRDGSADTQYF.

The CDR3 is CASSFGLRTQYF. As DNA, the CDR3 is TGTGCCAGCAGCTTTGGACTACGGACCCAGTACTTC. The V and J genes are TRBV14 and TRBJ2-7; D possibly corresponds to TRBD2 (6 bases). The assigned J gene may be wrong: the sequence end matches TRBJ2-5 better. CDR1 is SGHDN and CDR2 is FVKESK in the germline V gene. The CDR3 runs to 12 residues.

Many counts were recorded for this clonotype. The chain carries TRBV20-1 and TRBJ1-5; 7 bases line up with TRBD1. The CDR3 is 13 amino acids. Looked up from germline, CDR1 is DFQATT and CDR2 is SNEGSKA (reference sequence). The trim removed 1 base at V and 8 bases at J, leaving 5 bases unmatched. The CDR3, as DNA: TGCAGTGCTAGAGGGACAGGTCTTGAGCCCCAGCATTTT. Translated: CSARGTGLEPQHF.